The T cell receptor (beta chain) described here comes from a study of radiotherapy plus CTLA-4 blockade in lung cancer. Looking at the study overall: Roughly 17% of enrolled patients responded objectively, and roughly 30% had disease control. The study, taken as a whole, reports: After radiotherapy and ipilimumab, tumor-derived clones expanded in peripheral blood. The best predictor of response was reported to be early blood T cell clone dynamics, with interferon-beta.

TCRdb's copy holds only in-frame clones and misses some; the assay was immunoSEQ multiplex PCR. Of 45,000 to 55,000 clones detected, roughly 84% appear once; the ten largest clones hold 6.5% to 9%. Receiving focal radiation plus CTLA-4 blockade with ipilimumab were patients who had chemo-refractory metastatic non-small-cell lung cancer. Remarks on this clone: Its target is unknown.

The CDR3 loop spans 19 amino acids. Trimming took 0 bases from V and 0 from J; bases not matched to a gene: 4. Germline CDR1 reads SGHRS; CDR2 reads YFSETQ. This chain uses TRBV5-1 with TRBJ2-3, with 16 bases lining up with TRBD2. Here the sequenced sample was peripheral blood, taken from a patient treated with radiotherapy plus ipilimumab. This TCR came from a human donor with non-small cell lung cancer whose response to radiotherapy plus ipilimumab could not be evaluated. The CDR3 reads CASSLAGLAGGESTDTQYF. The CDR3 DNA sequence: TGCGCCAGCAGCTTGGCGGGACTAGCGGGGGGGGAGAGCACAGATACGCAGTATTTT.